This entry describes one TCR beta chain. These data belong to a study of blood T cell repertoires in COVID-19. V gave up 0 bases and J gave up 3 bases, with 15 bases separating them. This CDR3 is built from 17 residues. The germline CDR1 and CDR2 sequences are MGHRA and YSYEKL. The repertoire was sequenced with immunoSEQ multiplex PCR; TCRdb's copy has only in-frame clones and lacks some. The sample has over 150,000 clones, approximately 83% seen once. The chain uses TRBV4-1 and TRBJ2-1; TRBD2 is a possible D gene (5 bases). The TCR originated in a woman between 35 and 50 years old with COVID-19, enrolled during active disease. The sample was peripheral blood. CDR3 bases: TGCGCCAGCAGCCAAGAAGCCCGGGGTCAGAACTACAATGAGCAGTTCTTC. Translating gives CASSQEARGQNYNEQFF.